A single sample gave rise to the 25 T cell receptor beta chains below, sequenced in a study of T cell responses to AZD1222 COVID-19 vaccine. TCRdb's table, derived via immunoSEQ multiplex PCR, lists solely in-frame clones and lacks some. The sample consists of around 96,000 clones, about nine tenths of them appearing once. The material sequenced was peripheral blood, taken 28 days after the second AZD1222 dose. All receptors come from an adult who received the AZD1222 COVID-19 vaccine.

The gene calls are TRBV9 and TRBJ1-1, with 9 bases that match TRBD1. Losses at the gene ends were 0 bases for V and 3 bases for J; bases not matched to a gene: 3. The CDR3 sequence is 15 residues long. The germline V gene encodes CDR1 SGDLS and CDR2 YYNGEE. The CDR3 protein is CASSVGGQGDTEAFF. The CDR3 DNA follows: TGTGCCAGCAGCGTAGGGGGACAGGGAGACACTGAAGCTTTCTTT.

V gene TRBV12-3 or TRBV12-4 combines with J gene TRBJ2-7; the match to TRBD2 covers 8 bases. This CDR3 region has 13 residues. Trimming cost V 2 bases and J 13 bases; bases outside gene matches: 10. CDR3 loop: CASSLTQREPVYF. The CDR3 DNA reads as TGTGCCAGCAGTTTAACCCAGCGGGAGCCCGTATACTTC.

This clone occurred once. The gene calls are TRBV28 and TRBJ1-1; D perhaps matches TRBD1 (5 bases). Trimming stripped 6 bases from V and 1 base from J, with 15 bases between. Germline values: CDR1 MDHEN, CDR2 SYDVKM. CDR3 size: 15 residues. The CDR3 sequence: CASRAPGTPNTEAFF. CDR3 nucleotides: TGTGCCAGCAGGGCCCCCGGGACTCCGAACACTGAAGCTTTCTTT.

This chain connects TRBV7-3 to TRBJ2-2; 7 positions match TRBD1. Per germline, CDR1 SGHTA and CDR2 FQGTGA. CDR3 length: 16 residues. Trimming cost V 5 bases and J 0 bases; bases outside gene matches: 6. CDR3: CASSRTGAANTGELFF. The CDR3 DNA reads as TGTGCCAGCAGCAGAACAGGGGCAGCGAACACCGGGGAGCTGTTTTTT.

The chain joins TRBV7-9 to TRBJ1-6; 7 bases align to TRBD1. This CDR3 region has 15 residues. J was trimmed by 0 bases and V by 5 bases; bases with no gene match: 1. The germline CDR1 and CDR2 sequences are SEHNR and FQNEAQ (reference sequence). The CDR3 spells CASSQGGSYNSPLHF. Written as DNA, the CDR3 is TGTGCCAGCAGCCAGGGGGGCTCCTATAATTCACCCCTCCACTTT.

The chain employs TRBV15 and TRBJ1-3; D is uncertain. The CDR3 has 14 amino acids. The V and J ends lost 5 bases and 0 bases respectively, with 8 bases between them. The V gene's germline CDR1 is LNHNV and CDR2 YYDKDF (reference sequence). In nucleotides, the CDR3 is TGTGCCACCAGCGAGCGGCTCTCTGGAAACACCATATATTTT. Translation: CATSERLSGNTIYF.

This chain links TRBV28 with TRBJ2-5; D is possibly TRBD2 (5 bases). CDR1 and CDR2 (germline): MDHEN, SYDVKM. Trimming cost V 10 bases and J 10 bases, with 19 bases left between them. The CDR3 contains 12 residues. CDR3 amino acids: CATAMRERVQYF. DNA of the CDR3: TGTGCCACCGCGATGAGGGAGAGGGTCCAGTACTTC.

The genes are TRBV7-8 and TRBJ1-5; D gene uncertain. CDR3 length: 13 amino acids. Germline values: CDR1 SGHVS, CDR2 FQNEAQ. The ends were cut back, 5 bases at V and 9 bases at J, with 14 bases in the middle. The DNA of the CDR3 is TGTGCCAGCAGCCTAGGGAGGGATCTGCCCCAGCATTTT. This gives the protein CASSLGRDLPQHF.

J is TRBJ2-7 and V is TRBV7-6, with a weak D call TRBD1 (7 bases). The ends were cut back, 3 bases at V and 7 bases at J, with 16 bases in the middle. Germline-derived CDR1 and CDR2 are SGHVS and FNYEAQ. The CDR3 spans 14 residues. The CDR3 reads CASSFSGFRGEQYF. The CDR3 DNA sequence: TGTGCCAGCAGCTTTAGCGGTTTCAGGGGGGAGCAGTACTTC.

The chain couples TRBV6-5 to TRBJ2-3; 8 bases align to TRBD1. Germline V gene sequence: CDR1 MNHEY, CDR2 SVGAGI. The ends lost 6 bases at V and 2 bases at J; junction bases unmatched: 7. The CDR3 sequence is 15 residues long. The CDR3 DNA sequence: TGTGCCAGCAGGGACAGGGCCGTTCTCACAGATACGCAGTATTTT. Translation gives CASRDRAVLTDTQYF.

The genes are TRBV6-2 or TRBV6-3 and TRBJ2-3; D perhaps matches TRBD2 (6 bases). The CDR3 loop spans 17 amino acids. Germline V gives CDR1 MNHEY, CDR2 SVGEGT. Trimming took off 4 bases at V and 0 bases at J, with 17 bases between the two ends. Here the CDR3 DNA reads TGTGCCAGCAGTTCCGTTCTAAGGCGGGGAAGCACAGATACGCAGTATTTT. Translating it yields CASSSVLRRGSTDTQYF.

This chain links TRBV29-1 with TRBJ2-1, with 12 nucleotides matching TRBD2. Germline V lookup: CDR1 SQVTM, CDR2 ANQGSEA. Trimming took 5 bases from V and 6 from J; bases not matched to a gene: 8. This CDR3 has 15 residues. CDR3 loop: CSVHLAGGPINEQFF. CDR3 coding DNA: TGCAGCGTTCATCTAGCGGGAGGGCCGATCAATGAGCAGTTCTTC.

V and J are TRBV7-8 and TRBJ1-2, with D possibly TRBD1 on 6 matching bases. V dropped 0 bases and J dropped 6 bases, with 14 bases sitting between them. Germline CDR1 SGHVS, CDR2 FQNEAQ. This CDR3 has 15 residues. The CDR3 region has the DNA TGTGCCAGCAGCTTAGCGCGGGTGCAGGGGAATGGCTACACCTTC. Amino acids: CASSLARVQGNGYTF.

This sequence joins TRBV3-1 (or the pseudogene TRBV3-2) and TRBJ1-3, with 7 bases aligning to TRBD1. Germline V gene data show CDR1 as LGHDT and CDR2 as YNNKEL (reference sequence). This CDR3 has 14 residues. After removal of 4 bases from V and 6 bases from J, the junction contained 6 bases not matched to a gene. The CDR3 here is CASSPPGQINTIYF. The CDR3 region has the DNA TGTGCCAGCAGCCCCCCGGGACAGATAAACACCATATATTTT.

The chain carries TRBV28 and TRBJ2-7, with a weak D call TRBD2 (6 bases). From germline, CDR1 is MDHEN and CDR2 SYDVKM. The CDR3 totals 15 residues. Between the trimmed V and J ends, which lost 5 bases and 0 bases, there was a span of 14 bases. DNA of the CDR3: TGTGCCAGCAGTCTGGGTAGCGGAGGCTCCTACGAGCAGTACTTC. Its protein product is CASSLGSGGSYEQYF.

On this clone itself: The same CDR3 arises from other DNA sequences in this sample as well. The rearrangement joins TRBV11-2 to TRBJ1-6; maybe TRBD1 (5 bases). CDR3 length: 14 residues. Between the trimmed V and J ends, which lost 1 base and 6 bases, there was a span of 7 bases. Looked up from germline, CDR1 is SGHAT and CDR2 is FQNNGV. Here the CDR3 DNA reads TGTGCCAGCAGCTTAGTTGGGGGTAATTCACCCCTCCACTTT. It encodes CASSLVGGNSPLHF.

This chain uses TRBV10-2 with TRBJ2-5; 7 nucleotides align to TRBD2. The CDR3 totals 14 residues. Unmatched junction bases numbered 8, after V lost 6 bases and J lost 4 bases. Looked up from germline, CDR1 is WSHSY and CDR2 is SAAADI. The CDR3 is CASSKRERGETQYF. DNA of the CDR3: TGCGCCAGCAGCAAACGGGAGCGGGGAGAGACCCAGTACTTC.

The rearrangement uses TRBV18 and TRBJ1-4; the match to TRBD1 covers 7 bases. V dropped 0 bases and J dropped 0; count of bases not matched to a gene: 4. Germline values: CDR1 KGHSH, CDR2 LQKENI. The CDR3 sequence is 17 residues long. The CDR3 sequence is CASSPPNRGATNEKLFF. The CDR3 coding sequence is TGTGCCAGCTCACCACCGAACAGGGGTGCAACTAATGAAAAACTGTTTTTT.

The genes are TRBV5-1 and TRBJ1-6; 7 positions match TRBD1. The CDR3 has 14 amino acids. Germline V gene data show CDR1 as SGHRS and CDR2 as YFSETQ. After removal of 5 bases from V and 11 bases from J, the junction contained 10 bases not matched to a gene. In DNA form, the CDR3 reads TGCGCCAGCAGTTTTCAAACAGGGGAAGCACCCCTCCACTTT. Encoded protein: CASSFQTGEAPLHF.

The chain carries TRBV28 and TRBJ1-5; D is uncertain. CDR3 length equals 13 residues. The V gene's germline CDR1 is MDHEN and CDR2 SYDVKM. Trimming stripped 3 bases from V and 4 bases from J, with 7 bases between. The CDR3 region has the DNA TGTGCCAGCAGTTTTGGAAGAAATCAGCCCCAGCATTTT. It specifies CASSFGRNQPQHF.

This chain connects TRBV4-2 to TRBJ1-1; weak D call: TRBD1 (5 bases). Germline lookup yields CDR1 LGHNA and CDR2 YNFKEQ. This CDR3 spans 13 amino acids. V lost 3 bases and J lost 3, with 8 bases in between. CDR3 in DNA: TGTGCCAGCAGCCACCAGACAGACACTGAAGCTTTCTTT. Translation gives CASSHQTDTEAFF.

This chain connects TRBV2 to TRBJ1-5; no clear D. The CDR3 covers 14 residues. V was shortened by 2 bases and J by 4 bases, with 9 bases between the two germline ends. In germline, CDR1 is SNHLY, CDR2 FYNNEI. The DNA of the CDR3 is TGTGCCAGCAGTGAAAGTAACGAAAATCAGCCCCAGCATTTT. Translating gives CASSESNENQPQHF.

J is TRBJ1-6 and V is TRBV12-3 or TRBV12-4; the D gene is possibly TRBD1 (6 bases). The CDR3 covers 13 residues. Trimming cost V 5 bases and J 9 bases, with 11 bases left between them. The CDR3 sequence: CASSPGEASPLHF. The CDR3 DNA is TGTGCCAGCAGTCCAGGGGAAGCTTCACCCCTCCACTTT.

The chain carries TRBV7-8 and TRBJ1-1, with D hard to call. The germline CDR1 and CDR2 sequences are SGHVS and FQNEAQ. The CDR3 spans 15 residues. V lost 1 base and J 7 bases, leaving 16 bases between the germline ends. The CDR3 sequence: CASSLDGRREDEAFF. DNA for the CDR3: TGTGCCAGCAGCTTAGACGGGCGGAGGGAGGATGAAGCTTTCTTT.

The chain uses TRBV19 and TRBJ2-7, with a tentative D call TRBD2 (5 bases). Trimming took off 1 base at V and 7 bases at J, with 17 bases between the two ends. Germline-derived CDR1 and CDR2 are LNHDA and SQIVND (reference sequence). CDR3 length: 15 residues. This chain's CDR3 is CASSIGVRLGGEQYF. CDR3 bases: TGTGCCAGTAGTATAGGGGTGCGGCTAGGAGGTGAGCAGTACTTC.